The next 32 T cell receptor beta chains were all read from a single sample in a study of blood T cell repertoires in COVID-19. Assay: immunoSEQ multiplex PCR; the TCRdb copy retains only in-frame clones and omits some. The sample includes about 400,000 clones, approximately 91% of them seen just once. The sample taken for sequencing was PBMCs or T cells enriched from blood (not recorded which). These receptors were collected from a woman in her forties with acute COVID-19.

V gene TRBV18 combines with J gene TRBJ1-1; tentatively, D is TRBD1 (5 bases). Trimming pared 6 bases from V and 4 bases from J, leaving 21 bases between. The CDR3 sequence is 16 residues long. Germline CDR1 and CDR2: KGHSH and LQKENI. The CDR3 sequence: CASSPRSLGESTEAFF. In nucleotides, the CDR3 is TGTGCCAGCTCTCCGAGGAGCTTAGGGGAAAGCACTGAAGCTTTCTTT.

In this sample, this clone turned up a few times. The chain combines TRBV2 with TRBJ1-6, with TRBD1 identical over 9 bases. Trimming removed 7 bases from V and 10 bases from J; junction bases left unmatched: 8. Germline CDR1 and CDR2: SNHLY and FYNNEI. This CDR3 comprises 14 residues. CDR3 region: CASTRDRERSPLHF. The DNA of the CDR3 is TGTGCCAGCACCAGGGACAGGGAAAGGTCACCCCTCCACTTT.

CDR3 in amino acids: CASSHRDTTYNEQFF. CDR3 nucleotide sequence: TGTGCCAGCAGCCACCGGGACACCACCTACAATGAGCAGTTCTTC. The chain couples TRBV3-1 (or the pseudogene TRBV3-2) to TRBJ2-1, with D possibly matching TRBD1 (6 bases). The V and J ends lost 3 bases and 2 bases respectively, with 11 bases between them. The germline V gene has CDR1 LGHDT and CDR2 YNNKEL (reference sequence). The length of the CDR3 is 15 residues.

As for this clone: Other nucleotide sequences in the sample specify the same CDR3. The CDR3 DNA is TGTGCCAGCAGCTCCGCCTACGAGCAGTACTTC. Its translation: CASSSAYEQYF. The V gene is TRBV5-8, the J gene TRBJ2-7; D unclear. Germline CDR1 and CDR2: SGHTS and YDEGEE. Trimming took 3 bases from V and 2 from J, leaving 3 bases between them. CDR3 length: 11 residues.

The CDR3 reads CASSGGMNTEAFF. The DNA of the CDR3 is TGTGCCAGTAGCGGAGGGATGAACACTGAAGCTTTCTTT. The rearrangement uses TRBV19 and TRBJ1-1; no clear D. Germline CDR1 and CDR2: LNHDA and SQIVND (reference sequence). V lost 6 bases, J lost 0 bases, and 8 bases lay in between. This CDR3 is 13 amino acids long.

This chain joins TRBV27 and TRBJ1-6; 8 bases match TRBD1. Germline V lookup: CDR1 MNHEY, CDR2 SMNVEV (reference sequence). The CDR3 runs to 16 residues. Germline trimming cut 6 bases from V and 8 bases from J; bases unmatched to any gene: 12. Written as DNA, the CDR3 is TGTGCCAGCAGCTCCGGACAGGGAGGTTTGCATTCACCCCTCCACTTT. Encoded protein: CASSSGQGGLHSPLHF.

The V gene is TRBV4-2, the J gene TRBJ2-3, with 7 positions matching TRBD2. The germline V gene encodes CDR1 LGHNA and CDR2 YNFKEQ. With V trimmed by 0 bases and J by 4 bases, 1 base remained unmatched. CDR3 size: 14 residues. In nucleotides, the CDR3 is TGTGCCAGCAGCCAAGATGGGGGGGCAGATACGCAGTATTTT. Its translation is CASSQDGGADTQYF.

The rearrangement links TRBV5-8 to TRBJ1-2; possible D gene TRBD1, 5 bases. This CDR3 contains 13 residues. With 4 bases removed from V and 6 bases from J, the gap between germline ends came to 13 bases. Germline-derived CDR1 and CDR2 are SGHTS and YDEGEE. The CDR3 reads CASSVPGYHGYTF. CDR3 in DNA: TGTGCCAGCAGCGTCCCAGGGTACCATGGCTACACCTTC.

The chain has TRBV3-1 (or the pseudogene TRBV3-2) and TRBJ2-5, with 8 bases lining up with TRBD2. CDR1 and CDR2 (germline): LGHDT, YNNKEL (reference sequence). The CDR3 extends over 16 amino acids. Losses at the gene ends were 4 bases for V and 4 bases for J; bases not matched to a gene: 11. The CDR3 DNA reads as TGTGCCAGCAGCCGTAGTGGTCGGGGGGGCCGAGAGACCCAGTACTTC. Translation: CASSRSGRGGRETQYF.

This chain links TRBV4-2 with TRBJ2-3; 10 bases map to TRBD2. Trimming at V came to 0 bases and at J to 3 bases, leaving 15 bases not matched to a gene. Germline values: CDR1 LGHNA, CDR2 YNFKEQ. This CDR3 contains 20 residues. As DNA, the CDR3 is TGTGCCAGCAGCCAAGAACCCCACGCGTGGAGCGGGGGGGCGACAGATACGCAGTATTTT. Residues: CASSQEPHAWSGGATDTQYF.

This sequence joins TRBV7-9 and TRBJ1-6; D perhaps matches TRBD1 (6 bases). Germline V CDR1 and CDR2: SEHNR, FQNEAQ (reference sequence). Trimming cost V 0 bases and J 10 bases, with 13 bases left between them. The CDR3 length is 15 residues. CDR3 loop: CASSLALQGHSPLHF. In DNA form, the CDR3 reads TGTGCCAGCAGCTTAGCGTTGCAGGGGCACTCACCCCTCCACTTT.

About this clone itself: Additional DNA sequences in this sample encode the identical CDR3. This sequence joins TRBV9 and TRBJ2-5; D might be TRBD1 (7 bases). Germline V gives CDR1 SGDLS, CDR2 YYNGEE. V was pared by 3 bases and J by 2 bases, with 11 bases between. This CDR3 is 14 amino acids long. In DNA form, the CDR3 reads TGTGCCAGCAGCGCCGCAGGGGGGCAAGAGACCCAGTACTTC. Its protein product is CASSAAGGQETQYF.

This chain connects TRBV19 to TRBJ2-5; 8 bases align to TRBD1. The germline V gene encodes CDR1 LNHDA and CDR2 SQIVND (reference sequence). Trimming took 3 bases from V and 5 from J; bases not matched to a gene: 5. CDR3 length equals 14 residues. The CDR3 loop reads CASSILPGGETQYF. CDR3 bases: TGTGCCAGTAGTATCCTCCCAGGGGGCGAGACCCAGTACTTC.

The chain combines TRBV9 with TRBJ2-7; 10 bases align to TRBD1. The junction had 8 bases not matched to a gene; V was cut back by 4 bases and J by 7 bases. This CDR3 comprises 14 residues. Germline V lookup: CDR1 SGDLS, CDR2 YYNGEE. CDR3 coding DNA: TGTGCCAGCAGCCCACGACAGGGGGCGAGGGAGCAGTACTTC. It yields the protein CASSPRQGAREQYF. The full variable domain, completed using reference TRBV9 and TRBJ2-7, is DSGVTQTPKHLITATGQRVTLRCSPRSGDLSVYWYQQSLDQGLQFLIQYYNGEERAKGNILERFSAQQFPDLHSELNLSSLELGDSALYFCASSPRQGAREQYFGPGTRLTVT.

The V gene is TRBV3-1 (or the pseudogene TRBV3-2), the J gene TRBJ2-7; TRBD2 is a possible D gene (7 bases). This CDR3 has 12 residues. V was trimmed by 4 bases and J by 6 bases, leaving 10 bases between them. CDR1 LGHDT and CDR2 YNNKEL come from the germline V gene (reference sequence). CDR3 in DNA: TGTGCCAGCAGCCGACGGGGGGCCGAGCAGTACTTC. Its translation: CASSRRGAEQYF.

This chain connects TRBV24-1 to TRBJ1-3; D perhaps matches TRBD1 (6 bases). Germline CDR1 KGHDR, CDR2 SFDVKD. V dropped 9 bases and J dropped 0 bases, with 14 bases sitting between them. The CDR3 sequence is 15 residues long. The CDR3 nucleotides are TGTGCCACCCGGGCGACAGGCAGCTCTGGAAACACCATATATTTT. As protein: CATRATGSSGNTIYF.

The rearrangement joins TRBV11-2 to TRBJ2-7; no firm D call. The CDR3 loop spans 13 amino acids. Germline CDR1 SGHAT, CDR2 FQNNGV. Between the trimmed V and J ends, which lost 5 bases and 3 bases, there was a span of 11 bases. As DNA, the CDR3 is TGTGCCAGCAGCCCAACGAGCTACTACGAGCAGTACTTC. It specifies CASSPTSYYEQYF. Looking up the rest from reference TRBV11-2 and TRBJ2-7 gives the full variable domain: EAGVAQSPRYKIIEKRQSVAFWCNPISGHATLYWYQQILGQGPKLLIQFQNNGVVDDSQLPKDRFSAERLKGVDSTLKIQPAKLEDSAVYLCASSPTSYYEQYFGPGTRLTVT.

The DNA of the CDR3 is TGCGCCAGCAGGTCACTAGCGTTCAACACCGGGGAGCTGTTTTTT. Residues: CASRSLAFNTGELFF. V usage is TRBV5-1 and J usage is TRBJ2-2; 7 nucleotides match TRBD2. CDR3 length equals 15 residues. After removal of 5 bases from V and 2 bases from J, the junction contained 6 bases not matched to a gene. Germline V gene lookup returns CDR1 SGHRS and CDR2 YFSETQ.

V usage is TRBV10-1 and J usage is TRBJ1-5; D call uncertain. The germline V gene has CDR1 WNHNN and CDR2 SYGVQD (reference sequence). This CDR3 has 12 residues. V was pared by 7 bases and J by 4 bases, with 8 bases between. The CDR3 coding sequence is TGCGCCAGCATTGCGAGGAATCAGCCCCAGCATTTT. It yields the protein CASIARNQPQHF.

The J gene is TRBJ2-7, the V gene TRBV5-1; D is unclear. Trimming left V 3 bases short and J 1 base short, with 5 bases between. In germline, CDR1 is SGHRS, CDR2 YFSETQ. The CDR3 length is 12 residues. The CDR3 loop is CASSSFSYEQYF. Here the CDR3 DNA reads TGCGCCAGCAGCTCGTTTTCCTACGAGCAGTACTTC.

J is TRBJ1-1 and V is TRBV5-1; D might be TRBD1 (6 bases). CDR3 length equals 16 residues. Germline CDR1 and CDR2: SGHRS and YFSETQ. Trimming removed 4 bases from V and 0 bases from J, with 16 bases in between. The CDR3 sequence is CASSISTGSMNTEAFF. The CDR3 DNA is TGCGCCAGCAGCATTTCCACAGGGTCGATGAACACTGAAGCTTTCTTT.

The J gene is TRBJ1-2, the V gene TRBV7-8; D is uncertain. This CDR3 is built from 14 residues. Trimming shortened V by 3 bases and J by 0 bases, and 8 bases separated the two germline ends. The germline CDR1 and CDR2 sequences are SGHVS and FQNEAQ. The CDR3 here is CASSFGGSNYGYTF. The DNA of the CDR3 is TGTGCCAGCAGCTTCGGAGGTTCTAACTATGGCTACACCTTC.

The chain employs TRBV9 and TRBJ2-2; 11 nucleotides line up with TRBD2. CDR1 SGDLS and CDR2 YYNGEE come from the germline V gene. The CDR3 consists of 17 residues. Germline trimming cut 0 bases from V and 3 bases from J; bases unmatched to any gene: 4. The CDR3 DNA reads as TGTGCCAGCAGCGTAGCTCCTAGCGGGGGGTACACCGGGGAGCTGTTTTTT. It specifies CASSVAPSGGYTGELFF.

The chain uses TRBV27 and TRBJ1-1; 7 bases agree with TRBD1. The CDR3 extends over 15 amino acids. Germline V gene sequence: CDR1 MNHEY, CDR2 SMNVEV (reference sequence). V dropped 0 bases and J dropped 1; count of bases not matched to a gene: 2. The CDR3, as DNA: TGTGCCAGCAGTTTATCGGGACAGCCGAACACTGAAGCTTTCTTT. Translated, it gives CASSLSGQPNTEAFF.

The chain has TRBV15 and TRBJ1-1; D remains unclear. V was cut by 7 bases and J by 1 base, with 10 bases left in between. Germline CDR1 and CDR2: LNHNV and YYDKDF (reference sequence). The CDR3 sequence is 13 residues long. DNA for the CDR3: TGTGCCACCACCAAGCAGGAGAACACTGAAGCTTTCTTT. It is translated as CATTKQENTEAFF. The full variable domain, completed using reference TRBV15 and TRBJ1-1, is DAMVIQNPRYQVTQFGKPVTLSCSQTLNHNVMYWYQQKSSQAPKLLFHYYDKDFNNEADTPDNFQSRRPNTSFCFLDIRSPGLGDTAMYLCATTKQENTEAFFGQGTRLTVV.

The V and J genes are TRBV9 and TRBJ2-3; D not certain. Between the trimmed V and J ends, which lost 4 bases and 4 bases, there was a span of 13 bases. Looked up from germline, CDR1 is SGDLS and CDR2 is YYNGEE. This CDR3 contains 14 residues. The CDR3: CASSTAWAADTQYF. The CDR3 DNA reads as TGTGCCAGCAGCACCGCCTGGGCAGCAGATACGCAGTATTTT.

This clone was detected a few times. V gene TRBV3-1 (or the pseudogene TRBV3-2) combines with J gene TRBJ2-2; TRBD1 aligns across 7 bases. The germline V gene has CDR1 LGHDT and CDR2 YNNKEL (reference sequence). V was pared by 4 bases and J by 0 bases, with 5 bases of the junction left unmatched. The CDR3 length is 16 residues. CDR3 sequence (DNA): TGTGCCAGCAGCCTCCGACAGGGTTCGAACACCGGGGAGCTGTTTTTT. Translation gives CASSLRQGSNTGELFF.

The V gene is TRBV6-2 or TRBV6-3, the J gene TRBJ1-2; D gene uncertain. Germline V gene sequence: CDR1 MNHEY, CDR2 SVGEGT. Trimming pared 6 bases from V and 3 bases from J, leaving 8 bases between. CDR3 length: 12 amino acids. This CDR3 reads CASSRLDYGYTF. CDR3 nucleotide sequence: TGTGCCAGCAGCAGACTGGACTATGGCTACACCTTC.

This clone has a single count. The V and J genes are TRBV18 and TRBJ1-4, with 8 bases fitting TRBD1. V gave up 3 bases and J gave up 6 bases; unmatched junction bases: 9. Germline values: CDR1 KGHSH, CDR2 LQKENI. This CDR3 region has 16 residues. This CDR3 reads CASSPSGQGGDEKLFF. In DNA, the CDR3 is TGTGCCAGCTCACCTTCCGGACAGGGCGGCGATGAAAAACTGTTTTTT.

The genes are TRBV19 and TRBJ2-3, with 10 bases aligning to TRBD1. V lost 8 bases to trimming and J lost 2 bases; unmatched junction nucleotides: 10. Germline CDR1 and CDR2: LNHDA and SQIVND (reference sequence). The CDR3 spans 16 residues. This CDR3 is CASSKLDRGLTDTQYF. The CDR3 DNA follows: TGTGCCAGTTCCAAACTCGACAGGGGGCTCACAGATACGCAGTATTTT.

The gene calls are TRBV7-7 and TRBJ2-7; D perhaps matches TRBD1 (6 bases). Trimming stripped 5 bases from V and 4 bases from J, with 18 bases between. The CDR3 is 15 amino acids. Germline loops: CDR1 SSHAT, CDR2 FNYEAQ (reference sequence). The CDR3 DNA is TGTGCCAGCAGCCCGTCACCCGGGACAACTTACGAGCAGTACTTC. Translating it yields CASSPSPGTTYEQYF.

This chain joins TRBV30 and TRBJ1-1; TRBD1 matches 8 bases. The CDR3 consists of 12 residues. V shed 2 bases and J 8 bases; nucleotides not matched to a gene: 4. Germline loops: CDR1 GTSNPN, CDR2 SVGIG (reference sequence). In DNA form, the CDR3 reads TGTGCCTGGAGTCAGGGGGCGCGGGAAGCTTTCTTT. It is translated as CAWSQGAREAFF.